These 28 T cell receptor beta chains share one sample of origin, sequenced in a study of molecular identifiers for immune sequencing clone quantification. One entry per CDR3 protein results from TCRdb running MiXCR on the PCR reads. This sample has tens of thousands of distinct CDR3 sequences; over 15% occur once, and the top ten carry more than 1.3%. Sequencing was done on a sample of naive CD8+ T cells from blood, with Jurkat cell RNA spiked in. The subset: FACS-sorted CD8+CD4-CCR7+CD45RA+ naive T cells. The receptors come from a human donor in good health. Some libraries in this study had Jurkat cell RNA spiked in.

This clonotype appeared a single time. Sequence at one end of the junction differs from germline and may be a read error. This chain joins TRBV30 and TRBJ2-3; 12 bases are a match to TRBD2. The CDR3 has 16 residues. Per germline, CDR1 GTSNPN and CDR2 SVGIG (reference sequence). The CDR3 coding sequence is TGTTCCTGGACTAAGGGACTAGCGGGTAGCACAGATACGCAGTATTTT. This translates into CSWTKGLAGSTDTQYF.

This clonotype was picked up many times. Here the CDR3 DNA reads TGCAGCGTTAAAAAGGGGTGGAGCACTGAAGCTTTCTTT. This translates into CSVKKGWSTEAFF. This chain joins TRBV29-1 and TRBJ1-1, with D possibly being TRBD1 (5 bases). Deletions cut 5 bases from V and 4 bases from J, with 14 bases between. CDR1 and CDR2 (germline): SQVTM, ANQGSEA. The CDR3 consists of 13 residues. Variable domain in full (rest from reference TRBV29-1 and TRBJ1-1): SAVISQKPSRDICQRGTSLTIQCQVDSQVTMMFWYRQQPGQSLTLIATANQGSEATYESGFVIDKFPISRPNLTFSTLTVSNMSPEDSSIYLCSVKKGWSTEAFFGQGTRLTVV.

On this clonotype: A much larger clone lies a single base off, so this may be a read error. This chain connects TRBV25-1 to TRBJ2-1, with 8 bases matching TRBD1. Germline CDR1 is MGHDK and CDR2 is SYGVNS. This CDR3 has 14 residues. CDR3 region: CGSRGQGNHNEQFF. DNA for the CDR3: TGTGGCAGCAGAGGACAGGGTAACCACAATGAGCAGTTCTTC.

This clonotype was detected many times. V usage is TRBV6-1 and J usage is TRBJ1-1; a possible D gene is TRBD1 (5 bases). CDR1 and CDR2 from the germline V gene are MNHNS and SASEGT. The CDR3 is 13 residues long. Trimming removed 0 bases at V and 13 bases at J, with 15 bases between. Written as DNA, the CDR3 is TGTGCCAGCAGTGAAGCGCCAGGGTATTTTCTTTTCTTT. Amino acids: CASSEAPGYFLFF.

V is TRBV6-2 or TRBV6-3 and J is TRBJ2-1; 8 bases line up with TRBD2. The CDR3 covers 14 residues. From germline, CDR1 is MNHEY and CDR2 SVGEGT. V trimming: 6 bases; J trimming: 6 bases; junction bases outside the gene matches: 7. The CDR3: CASSPTSALNEQFF. In nucleotides, the CDR3 is TGTGCCAGCAGCCCGACTAGCGCACTCAATGAGCAGTTCTTC.

As for this clonotype: A clone one base away is much larger, so this may be a read error. The J gene is TRBJ2-3, the V gene TRBV12-3 or TRBV12-4; 8 nucleotides line up with TRBD2. The CDR3 is made up of 17 amino acids. V gave up 5 bases and J gave up 2 bases; unmatched junction bases: 12. CDR3: CASSQGLVGVATDTQYF. Here the CDR3 DNA reads TGTGCCAGCAGTCAGGGACTAGTGGGAGTCGCCACAGATACGCAGTATTTT.

J is TRBJ1-6 and V is TRBV13, with D possibly TRBD1 on 5 matching bases. This CDR3 has 17 amino acids. CDR1 PRHDT and CDR2 FYEKMQ come from the germline V gene (reference sequence). CDR3 in amino acids: CASCPPAPGAGNSPLHF. The CDR3 nucleotides read TGTGCTAGCTGCCCGCCCGCTCCTGGGGCCGGTAATTCACCCCTCCACTTT. The whole variable domain, filled in from reference TRBV13 and TRBJ1-6, reads AAGVIQSPRHLIKEKRETATLKCYPIPRHDTVYWYQQGPGQDPQFLISFYEKMQSDKGSIPDRFSAQQFSDYHSELNMSSLELGDSALYFCASCPPAPGAGNSPLHFGNGTRLTVT.

Turning to this clonotype: A much larger clone differs from this one at a single base, so this may be a read error. The gene calls are TRBV5-3 and TRBJ2-2, with TRBD1 matching 8 bases. TRBV5-3 is given ORF status, its function remaining uncertain. The ends lost 10 bases at V and 5 bases at J; junction bases unmatched: 19. The CDR3 consists of 17 residues. The CDR3 protein is CAGSLLPQQGGTGELFF. Written as DNA, the CDR3 is TGTGCCGGCAGCTTGCTCCCCCAACAGGGGGGAACCGGGGAGCTGTTTTTT.

This clonotype occurred a few times. The V and J genes are TRBV27 and TRBJ1-1, with a tentative D call TRBD1 (5 bases). The V and J ends lost 4 bases and 8 bases respectively, with 14 bases between them. Germline lookup yields CDR1 MNHEY and CDR2 SMNVEV (reference sequence). This CDR3 spans 13 amino acids. CDR3 DNA: TGTGCCAGCAGTTCACGGGGGATCCGGGAAGCTTTCTTT. It yields the protein CASSSRGIREAFF.

This clonotype came up many times. The V call is TRBV2, the J call TRBJ2-5; 11 nucleotides agree with TRBD2. The germline V gene has CDR1 SNHLY and CDR2 FYNNEI. The CDR3 extends over 15 amino acids. The V and J ends lost 4 bases and 3 bases, in that order; junction bases with no gene match: 4. Here the CDR3 reads CASSGGTSGKETQYF. CDR3 DNA: TGTGCCAGCAGTGGCGGGACTAGCGGAAAAGAGACCCAGTACTTC. Full variable domain (outside the CDR3, taken from reference TRBV2 and TRBJ2-5): EPEVTQTPSHQVTQMGQEVILRCVPISNHLYFYWYRQILGQKVEFLVSFYNNEISEKSEIFDDQFSVERPDGSNFTLKIRSTKLEDSAMYFCASSGGTSGKETQYFGPGTRLLVL.

This clonotype appeared many times. The chain joins TRBV4-1 to TRBJ1-4, with 8 bases lining up with TRBD1. V was clipped by 2 bases and J by 8 bases; unmatched bases: 7. Germline CDR1 is MGHRA and CDR2 is YSYEKL. The CDR3 consists of 15 residues. In nucleotides, the CDR3 is TGCGCCAGCAGCCAATATCAGGGGGCTGAAGAAAAACTGTTTTTT. Protein product: CASSQYQGAEEKLFF.

This clonotype was counted at least ten times. The chain carries TRBV5-4 and TRBJ2-3, with D possibly matching TRBD1 (6 bases). V lost 3 bases to trimming and J lost 4 bases, with 9 bases between them. This CDR3 comprises 13 residues. Germline CDR1 reads SGHNT; CDR2 reads YYREEE (reference sequence). CDR3 in amino acids: CASSWDNADTQYF. The CDR3 bases are TGTGCCAGCAGCTGGGACAACGCAGATACGCAGTATTTT.

Many counts were recorded for this clonotype. This sequence joins TRBV25-1 and TRBJ2-1; 7 bases agree with TRBD2. Losses at the gene ends were 2 bases for V and 13 bases for J; bases not matched to a gene: 2. Germline V gene lookup returns CDR1 MGHDK and CDR2 SYGVNS. The CDR3 is made up of 11 amino acids. The CDR3 is CASSEGTIQFF. In nucleotides, the CDR3 is TGTGCCAGCAGTGAAGGGACTATCCAGTTCTTC.

The sample holds many counts of this clonotype. V usage is TRBV6-1 and J usage is TRBJ1-5, with a possible D match to TRBD1 (6 bases). V gave up 5 bases and J gave up 2 bases, with 19 bases separating them. Germline assignment: CDR1 MNHNS and CDR2 SASEGT. This CDR3 has 17 residues. The DNA of the CDR3 is TGTGCCAGCAGTTTAAAACTCCAGGGGTTAGGCAATCAGCCCCAGCATTTT. Its protein product is CASSLKLQGLGNQPQHF.

This chain uses TRBV27 with TRBJ2-5, with no clear D. Germline V lookup: CDR1 MNHEY, CDR2 SMNVEV (reference sequence). The CDR3 spans 13 residues. Trimming took 6 bases from V and 5 from J, leaving 13 bases between them. The CDR3 is CASSPSVSETQYF. The CDR3 nucleotides read TGTGCCAGCAGCCCATCGGTATCGGAGACCCAGTACTTC.

The chain has TRBV12-3 or TRBV12-4 and TRBJ2-7; TRBD2 agrees at 10 bases. The CDR3 has 13 residues. J gave up 6 bases and V 5 bases, and 4 bases lay outside the gene matches. This CDR3 reads CASSQAGGPEQYF. CDR3 in DNA: TGTGCCAGCAGTCAAGCGGGAGGGCCCGAGCAGTACTTC.

This clonotype showed up many times. The chain is built from TRBV20-1 and TRBJ2-5; D unresolved. The V end was cut by 3 bases, the J end by 2 bases, with 7 bases between. CDR3 length: 12 residues. Germline V gene lookup returns CDR1 DFQATT and CDR2 SNEGSKA (reference sequence). The CDR3 region is CSASAEQETQYF. The CDR3 nucleotides are TGCAGTGCTAGTGCGGAACAAGAGACCCAGTACTTC.

Many counts were recorded for this clonotype. This rearrangement joins TRBV16 to TRBJ2-7; 7 bases are a match to TRBD2. Germline CDR1 is KGHSY and CDR2 is FQNENV. The CDR3 consists of 15 residues. The J segment lost 1 base and the V segment lost 0 bases, leaving 3 bases of the junction unmatched. CDR3 loop: CASSQSASGSYEQYF. Written as DNA, the CDR3 is TGTGCCAGCAGCCAATCGGCTAGCGGATCCTACGAGCAGTACTTC.

This clonotype was detected many times. The chain combines TRBV7-9 with TRBJ2-7; TRBD2 matches at 11 bases. This CDR3 comprises 14 residues. Trimming cost V 4 bases and J 3 bases; bases outside gene matches: 2. The V gene's germline CDR1 is SEHNR and CDR2 FQNEAQ (reference sequence). CDR3 sequence reads: CASSSGTSGYEQYF. The CDR3 DNA sequence: TGTGCCAGCAGCTCGGGGACTAGCGGCTACGAGCAGTACTTC.

The chain combines TRBV5-1 with TRBJ2-2; TRBD1 matches 8 bases. Per germline, CDR1 SGHRS and CDR2 YFSETQ. J was trimmed by 1 base and V by 4 bases; bases with no gene match: 6. This CDR3 is built from 16 residues. The CDR3 sequence: CASSPSTGVNTGELFF. CDR3 DNA: TGCGCCAGCAGCCCATCGACAGGGGTGAACACCGGGGAGCTGTTTTTT.

Of note for this clonotype: A clone one base away is much larger, so this may be a read error. The chain links TRBV20-1 to TRBJ2-2; tentative D call: TRBD2 (6 bases). The V gene's germline CDR1 is DFQATT and CDR2 SNEGSKA (reference sequence). The CDR3 runs 16 residues. The CDR3 sequence is CSARVKTRPLTGELLF. The CDR3 nucleotides read TGCAGTGCTAGAGTGAAGACTAGGCCCCTCACCGGGGAGCTGCTTTTT.

This clonotype was seen ten or more times. V gene TRBV29-1 combines with J gene TRBJ2-1, with 7 bases matching TRBD1. V shed 5 bases, J shed 0 bases, and the junction held 7 bases outside the gene matches. This CDR3 contains 15 residues. CDR1 is SQVTM and CDR2 is ANQGSEA in the germline V gene. CDR3 coding DNA: TGCAGCGTTAGACAGGGTGTGAGCTCCTACAATGAGCAGTTCTTC. Translated, it gives CSVRQGVSSYNEQFF.

This clonotype was detected ten times or more. The chain is built from TRBV4-2 and TRBJ2-5; D uncertain. Between the trimmed V and J ends, which lost 1 base and 4 bases, there was a span of 10 bases. Germline V gene lookup returns CDR1 LGHNA and CDR2 YNFKEQ. The CDR3 is made up of 14 amino acids. CDR3 in DNA: TGTGCCAGCAGCCAAGTTGAGGTTCGAGAGACCCAGTACTTC. Its translation: CASSQVEVRETQYF.

This clonotype was seen only a few times. The rearrangement links TRBV19 to TRBJ2-7; 12 bases fit TRBD1. The CDR3 length is 15 residues. V was clipped by 4 bases and J by 4 bases; unmatched bases: 5. Germline CDR1 and CDR2: LNHDA and SQIVND (reference sequence). This CDR3 is CASSSGTGGVYEQYF. The CDR3 DNA reads as TGTGCCAGTAGTAGCGGGACAGGGGGCGTTTACGAGCAGTACTTC.

To note about this clonotype: A read error may explain this, as a much larger clone is one base away. In DNA, the CDR3 is TGTGCCAGCAGCTTTTGGACTAGCGGGGTCCAGCAAGAGACCCAGTACTTC. This sequence encodes CASSFWTSGVQQETQYF. V usage is TRBV13 and J usage is TRBJ2-5; 12 bases match TRBD2. Trimming at V came to 3 bases and at J to 2 bases, leaving 7 bases not matched to a gene. CDR3 length equals 17 residues. CDR1 and CDR2 (germline): PRHDT, FYEKMQ (reference sequence).

There are a few counts of this clonotype. This could be a read error, since a much larger clone is one nucleotide away. CDR3 protein: CASSSDTYEQYF. DNA for the CDR3: TGTGCCAGCAGCTCGGACACCTACGAGCAGTACTTC. The V gene is TRBV5-6, the J gene TRBJ2-7; possibly TRBD1 for D (5 bases). V lost 3 bases and J 2 bases, leaving 6 bases between the germline ends. Germline V gene lookup returns CDR1 SGHDT and CDR2 YYEEEE. This CDR3 spans 12 amino acids.

This clonotype appeared many times. CDR3 loop: CAISELRVDEQFF. CDR3 nucleotide sequence: TGTGCCATCAGTGAACTCCGAGTCGATGAGCAGTTCTTC. The J gene is TRBJ2-1, the V gene TRBV10-3; D is ambiguous. Trimming left V 3 bases short and J 8 bases short, with 11 bases between. The germline V gene has CDR1 ENHRY and CDR2 SYGVKD. CDR3 length equals 13 residues.

This clonotype was seen ten or more times. The chain combines TRBV28 with TRBJ1-1; D is unclear. CDR3 size: 17 residues. Germline lookup yields CDR1 MDHEN and CDR2 SYDVKM. V dropped 2 bases and J dropped 11 bases, with 27 bases sitting between them. The CDR3 here is CASSLPSDKAELHGAFF. The CDR3 nucleotides read TGTGCCAGCAGTTTACCCTCTGACAAGGCAGAGCTTCATGGGGCTTTCTTT. Full variable domain (missing parts from reference TRBV28 and TRBJ1-1): DVKVTQSSRYLVKRTGEKVFLECVQDMDHENMFWYRQDPGLGLRLIYFSYDVKMKEKGDIPEGYSVSREKKERFSLILESASTNQTSMYLCASSLPSDKAELHGAFFGQGTRLTVV.